The T cell receptor beta chain described here comes from a study of blood T cell repertoires in COVID-19 (dated by TCRdb to 2020 to 2022). Study-level background: Collaborator samples came from the United States, Italy and Spain and covered acute and convalescent phases of COVID-19. Subjects who had been exposed to COVID-19, were actively infected with it, or had recovered from it provided the deeply sampled blood TCRbeta repertoires that made up the dataset. The samples were drawn from the first 160 participants of the ongoing ImmuneRACE study and from 950 to 1,500 subjects provided by 6 global collaborators. The material from the prospective study consisted of cDNA or gDNA derived from T cells, B-cell-depleted T cells, or PBMCs. Where available, HLA class I and class II types were taken from metadata supplied by the sample provider and were not determined by assay-based typing. Sample metadata almost always included a de-identified subject ID, COVID-19 status, age in years and sex. A freely available public database, intended as a resource for researchers studying the immune response to SARS-CoV-2, is where the repertoires were released. General study outcomes and caveats: The amount of clinical and demographic metadata varied by source and participant and was provided uncurated.

CDR1 SGHTA and CDR2 FQGNSA are derived from the germline V gene. V lost 5 bases and J lost 2 bases, and the count of bases not matched to a germline gene is 3. Spanning cysteine to phenylalanine, the CDR3 consists of 15 amino acids. Left in the record is the CDR3 DNA by itself, 45 bases read in frame from the first base. Comment on this clone: Its antigen is not yet known. No much larger clone exists at a distance of one base, and base qualities are not known.

Collaborating institutions collected whole blood in K2EDTA tubes following their own protocols. For TCRbeta analysis, collaborators shipped samples as frozen whole blood, isolated PBMCs, or DNA extracted from either of those sample types. TCRbeta CDR3 regions were amplified from genomic DNA using the immunoSEQ Assay, a bias-controlled multiplex PCR. Per the source publication's procedure: Within the assay, amplification of reference gene primers was used to estimate how many nucleated cells each sample contained. To quantify the absolute abundance of each unique TCRbeta CDR3 rearrangement, sequence reads were collapsed and filtered. Productive Simpson clonality was computed per sample as the square root of Simpson's diversity index over productive rearrangements. In TCRdb, the immuneACCESS table is reduced to in-frame sequences with V and J assigned. These tables do not hold every clone; where another copy was compared, an unresolved V gene accounts for under half, and the others remain unexplained. D and trimming were read from the DNA, whereas the V and J calls and clone size are those reported in that table. The sample includes about 210,000 clones, with 80% to 90% observed a single time. The top ten constitute approximately 8% of the sample.

The chain is made from TRBV7-2 and TRBJ2-5, with 12 central nucleotides matching TRBD2. The sequenced sample consisted of peripheral blood. This TCR was sampled from a woman aged 50 to 60 with active or convalescent COVID-19. The CDR3 region has the sequence CASSPGLAGQETQYF. The DNA reads as follows: TGTGCCAGCAGCCCCGGACTAGCGGGACAAGAGACCCAGTACTTC.